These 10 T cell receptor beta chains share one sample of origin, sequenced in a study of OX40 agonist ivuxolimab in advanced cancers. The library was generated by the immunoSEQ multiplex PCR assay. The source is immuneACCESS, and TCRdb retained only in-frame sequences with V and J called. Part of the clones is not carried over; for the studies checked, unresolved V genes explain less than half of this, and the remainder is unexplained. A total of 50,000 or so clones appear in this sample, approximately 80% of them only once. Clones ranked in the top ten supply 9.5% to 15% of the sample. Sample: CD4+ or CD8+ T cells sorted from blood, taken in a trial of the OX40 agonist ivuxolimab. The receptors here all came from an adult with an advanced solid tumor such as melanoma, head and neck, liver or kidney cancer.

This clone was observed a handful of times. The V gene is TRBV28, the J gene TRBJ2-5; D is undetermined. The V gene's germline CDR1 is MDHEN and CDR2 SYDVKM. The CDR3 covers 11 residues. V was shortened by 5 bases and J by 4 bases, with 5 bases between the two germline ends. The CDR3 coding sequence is TGTGCCAGCAGTCCAAGAGAGACCCAGTACTTC. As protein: CASSPRETQYF.

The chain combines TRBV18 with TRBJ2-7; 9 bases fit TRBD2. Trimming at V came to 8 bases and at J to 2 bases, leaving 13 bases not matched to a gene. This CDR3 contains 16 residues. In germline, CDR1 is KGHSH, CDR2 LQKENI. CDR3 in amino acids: CASARAIAGAPYEQYF. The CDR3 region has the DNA TGTGCCAGCGCAAGAGCTATAGCGGGGGCTCCCTACGAGCAGTACTTC.

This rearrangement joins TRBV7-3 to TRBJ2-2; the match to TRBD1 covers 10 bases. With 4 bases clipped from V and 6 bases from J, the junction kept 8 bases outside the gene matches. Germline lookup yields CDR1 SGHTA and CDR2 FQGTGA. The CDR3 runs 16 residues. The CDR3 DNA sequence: TGTGCCAGCAGCTCTCCGGGACAGGGGATTCCCGGGGAGCTGTTTTTT. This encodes CASSSPGQGIPGELFF.

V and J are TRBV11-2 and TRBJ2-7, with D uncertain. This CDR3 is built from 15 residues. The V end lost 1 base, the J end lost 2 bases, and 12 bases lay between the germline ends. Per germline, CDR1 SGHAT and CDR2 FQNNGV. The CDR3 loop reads CASSLVTSDPYEQYF. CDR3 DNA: TGTGCCAGCAGCTTAGTGACCAGCGACCCCTACGAGCAGTACTTC.

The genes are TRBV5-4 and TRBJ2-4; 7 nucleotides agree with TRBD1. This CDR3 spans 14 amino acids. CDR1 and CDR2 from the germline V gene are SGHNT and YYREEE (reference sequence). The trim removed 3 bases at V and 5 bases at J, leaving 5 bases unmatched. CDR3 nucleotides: TGTGCCAGCAGCTCCCGACAGGGAGAAAACATTCAGTACTTC. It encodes CASSSRQGENIQYF.

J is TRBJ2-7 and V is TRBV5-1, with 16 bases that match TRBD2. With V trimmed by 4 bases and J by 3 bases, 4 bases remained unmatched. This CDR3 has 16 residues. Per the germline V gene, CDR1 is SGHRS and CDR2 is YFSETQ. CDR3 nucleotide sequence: TGCGCCAGCAGCCCCGGGACTAGCGGGAGGGTCTACGAGCAGTACTTC. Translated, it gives CASSPGTSGRVYEQYF.

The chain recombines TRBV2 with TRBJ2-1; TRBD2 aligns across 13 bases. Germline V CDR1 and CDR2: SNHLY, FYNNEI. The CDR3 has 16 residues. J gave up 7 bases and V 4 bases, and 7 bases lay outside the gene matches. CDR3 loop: CASSGSTSGGRNEQFF. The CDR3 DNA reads TGTGCCAGCAGTGGTTCGACTAGCGGGGGGCGGAATGAGCAGTTCTTC.

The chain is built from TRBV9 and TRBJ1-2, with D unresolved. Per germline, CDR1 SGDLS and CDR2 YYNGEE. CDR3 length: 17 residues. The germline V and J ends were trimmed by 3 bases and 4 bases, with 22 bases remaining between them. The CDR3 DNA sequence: TGTGCCAGCAGCGCCCGGGCGGTACTAGATAATGGCTATGGCTACACCTTC. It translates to CASSARAVLDNGYGYTF.

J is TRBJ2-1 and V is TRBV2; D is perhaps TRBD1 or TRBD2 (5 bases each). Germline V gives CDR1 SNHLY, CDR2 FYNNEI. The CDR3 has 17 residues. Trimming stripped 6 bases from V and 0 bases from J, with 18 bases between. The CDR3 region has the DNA TGTGCCAGCAGGGTGGGGGATAGCGACCCCTCCTACAATGAGCAGTTCTTC. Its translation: CASRVGDSDPSYNEQFF.

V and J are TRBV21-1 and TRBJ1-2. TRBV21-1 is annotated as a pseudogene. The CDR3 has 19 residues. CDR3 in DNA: TGTGCCAGCAGCAAGTGCGTTGGGGCAGGGTGGGGAGCTAACTATGGCTACACCTTC. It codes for CASSKCVGAGWGANYGYTF.